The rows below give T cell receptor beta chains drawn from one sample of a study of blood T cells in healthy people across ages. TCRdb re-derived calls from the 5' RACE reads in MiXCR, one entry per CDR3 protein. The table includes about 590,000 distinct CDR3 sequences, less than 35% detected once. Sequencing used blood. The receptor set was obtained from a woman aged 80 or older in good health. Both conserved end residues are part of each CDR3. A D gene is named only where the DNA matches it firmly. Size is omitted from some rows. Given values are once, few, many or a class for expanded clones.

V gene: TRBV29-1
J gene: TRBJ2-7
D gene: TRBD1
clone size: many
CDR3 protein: CSAGQGSNEQYF
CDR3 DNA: TGCAGCGCCGGACAGGGTTCTAATGAGCAGTACTTC

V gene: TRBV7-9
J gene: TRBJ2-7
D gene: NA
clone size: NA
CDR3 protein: CASSLGYGTPDEQYF
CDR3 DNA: TGTGCCAGCAGCTTAGGTTACGGGACCCCTGACGAGCAGTACTTC

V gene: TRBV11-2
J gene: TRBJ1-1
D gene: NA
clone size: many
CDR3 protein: CASSLSLGTEAFF
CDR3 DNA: TGTGCCAGCAGTCTTTCTCTGGGCACTGAAGCTTTCTTT

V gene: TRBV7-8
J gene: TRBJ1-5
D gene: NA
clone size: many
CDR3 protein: CASSPTGYSNQPQHF
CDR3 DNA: TGTGCCAGCAGTCCGACAGGTTATAGCAATCAGCCCCAGCATTTT

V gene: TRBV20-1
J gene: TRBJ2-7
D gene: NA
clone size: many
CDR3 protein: CSASTGNTYEQYF
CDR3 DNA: TGCAGTGCTAGCACAGGGAATACCTACGAGCAGTACTTC

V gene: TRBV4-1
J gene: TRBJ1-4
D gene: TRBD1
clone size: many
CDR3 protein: CASSRGQSNEKLFF
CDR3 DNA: TGCGCCAGCAGCCGGGGACAGTCTAATGAAAAACTGTTTTTT

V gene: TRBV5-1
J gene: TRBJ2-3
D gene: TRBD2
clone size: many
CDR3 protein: CASSREGFTDTQYF
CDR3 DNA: TGCGCCAGCAGTAGGGAGGGTTTCACAGATACGCAGTATTTT

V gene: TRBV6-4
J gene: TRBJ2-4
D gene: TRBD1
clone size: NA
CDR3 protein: CGTGRYNEQYF
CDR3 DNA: TGCGGGACAGGGCGGTACAATGAGCAGTACTTC

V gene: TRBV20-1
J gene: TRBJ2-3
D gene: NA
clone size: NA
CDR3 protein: CSASRHSATDTQYF
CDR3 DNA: TGCAGTGCTAGCCGTCACAGCGCCACAGATACGCAGTATTTT

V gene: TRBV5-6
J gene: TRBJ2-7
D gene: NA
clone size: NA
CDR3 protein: CASSFSAGYYEQYF
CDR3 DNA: TGTGCCAGCAGCTTTAGCGCAGGGTACTACGAGCAGTACTTC

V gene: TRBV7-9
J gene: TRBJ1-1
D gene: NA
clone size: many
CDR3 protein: CASSLAVRTEAFF
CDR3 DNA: TGTGCCAGCAGCTTAGCAGTCAGGACTGAAGCTTTCTTT

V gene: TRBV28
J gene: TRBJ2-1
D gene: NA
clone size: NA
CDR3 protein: CASSSTGLSSYNEQFF
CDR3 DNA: TGTGCCAGCAGTTCTACAGGGCTGAGCTCCTACAATGAGCAGTTCTTC

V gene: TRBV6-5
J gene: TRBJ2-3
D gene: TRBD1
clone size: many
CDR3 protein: CASRTPGQGDTQYF
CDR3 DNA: TGTGCCAGCAGGACGCCGGGACAGGGAGATACGCAGTATTTT

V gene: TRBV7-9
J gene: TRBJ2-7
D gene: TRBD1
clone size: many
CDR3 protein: CASSVIGQARSYEQYF
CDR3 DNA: TGTGCCAGCAGCGTAATTGGACAGGCCCGATCCTACGAGCAGTACTTC

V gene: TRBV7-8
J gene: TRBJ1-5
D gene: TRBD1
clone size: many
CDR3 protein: CASSTSGGRQPQHF
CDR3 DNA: TGTGCCAGCAGCACCTCAGGGGGCAGGCAGCCCCAGCATTTT

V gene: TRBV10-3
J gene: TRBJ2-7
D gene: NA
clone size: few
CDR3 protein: CAIRENNEQYF
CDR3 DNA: TGTGCCATCAGAGAAAACAATGAGCAGTACTTC

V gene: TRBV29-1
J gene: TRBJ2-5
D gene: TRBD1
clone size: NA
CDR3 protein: CSVVRQGARTETQYF
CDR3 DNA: TGCAGCGTTGTAAGACAGGGGGCGCGTACGGAGACCCAGTACTTC

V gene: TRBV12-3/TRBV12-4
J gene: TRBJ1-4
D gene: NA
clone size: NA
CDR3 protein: CASSLGRLNEKLFF
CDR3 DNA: TGTGCCAGCAGTTTAGGACGGTTGAATGAAAAACTGTTTTTT

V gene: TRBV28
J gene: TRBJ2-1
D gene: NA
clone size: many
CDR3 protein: CASGPYNEQFF
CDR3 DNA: TGTGCCAGCGGTCCATACAATGAGCAGTTCTTC

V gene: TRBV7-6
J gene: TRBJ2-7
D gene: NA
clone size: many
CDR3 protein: CASSVRGGSYEQYF
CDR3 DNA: TGTGCCAGCTCGGTCAGGGGAGGGTCCTACGAGCAGTACTTC

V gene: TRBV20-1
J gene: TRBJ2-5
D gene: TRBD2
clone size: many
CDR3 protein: CSARVTSGRQETQYF
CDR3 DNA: TGCAGTGCTAGGGTAACTAGCGGGAGACAAGAGACCCAGTACTTC

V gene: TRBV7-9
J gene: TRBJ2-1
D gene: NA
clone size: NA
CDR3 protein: CASSLARDRANEQFF
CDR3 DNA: TGTGCCAGCAGCTTAGCCCGAGATAGGGCTAATGAGCAGTTCTTC